This entry is about one T cell receptor beta chain. Its antigen target is currently unknown. No base qualities exist here, and no much larger clone lies one base off it. Enrolling through a virtual design, the prospective study's participants ranged in age from roughly 18 to 90 years and lived across about two dozen United States geographic areas. To assign participants to cohorts, the prospective study relied on clinical history that participants themselves reported in a screening survey and a study questionnaire. Recovered participants in ImmuneRACE Cohort 3 were defined by two consecutive negative NP/OP PCR tests, clearance by a healthcare professional, or resolution of symptoms. Each participant in the prospective study had whole blood, serum and a nasopharyngeal or oropharyngeal swab collected by mobile phlebotomists. Additional blood draws and questionnaires over an approximately 2-month period could optionally be provided by prospective study participants. Before DNA extraction, blood samples from the prospective study were shipped at room temperature or frozen.

From the germline V gene (reference sequence), CDR1 is SGHNT and CDR2 is YYREEE. The CDR3 starts with the cysteine, ends with the phenylalanine, and has 15 residues. Only CDR3 DNA is held: 45 bases, read in frame from base 1. V gives up 4 bases and J gives up 4 bases, and the segment between their germline ends measures 17 bases. The immunoSEQ Assay, a bias-controlled multiplex PCR, was used to amplify TCRbeta CDR3 regions from genomic DNA. Per the original workflow: The number of nucleated cells in each sample was estimated from the amplification of reference gene primers within the assay. Sequence reads were collapsed and filtered to measure the absolute abundance of every unique TCRbeta CDR3 rearrangement. Productive Simpson clonality was computed per sample as the square root of Simpson's diversity index over productive rearrangements. The source is immuneACCESS, and TCRdb retained only in-frame sequences with V and J called. Part of the clones is not carried over; for the studies checked, unresolved V genes explain less than half of this, and the remainder is unexplained. That table supplies the V and J calls and clone size; D and trimming were determined from the DNA. The sample table holds approximately 300,000 clones, of which 89% were seen once. The top ten hold approximately 5.2% of the sample.

The source of the sample is a study of blood T cell repertoires in COVID-19 (dated by TCRdb to 2018 to 2021). Notes on the research overall: Samples from collaborators originated in the United States, Italy and Spain and spanned both the acute and convalescent phases of COVID-19. The prospective study material was composed of cDNA or gDNA derived from T cells, B-cell-depleted T cells, or PBMCs. The dataset comprised deeply sampled blood TCRbeta repertoires from subjects exposed to, actively infected with, or recovered from COVID-19. A freely available public database, intended as a resource for researchers studying the immune response to SARS-CoV-2, is where the repertoires were released. The samples were drawn from the first 160 participants of the ongoing ImmuneRACE study and from more than 1,000 subjects provided by 6 global collaborators. A de-identified subject ID, COVID-19 status, age in years and sex were almost always included in the sample metadata. HLA class I and class II types, where available, came from metadata supplied by the sample provider rather than from assay-based typing. Overall study outcomes, separate from this receptor: Clinical and demographic metadata were provided uncurated, with the amount varying by source and participant.

The receptor's source is a man aged 60-69 years who had recovered from COVID-19. Sequencing used PBMCs or T cells enriched from blood (not recorded which). This sequence uses TRBV5-4 and TRBJ1-1; TRBD1 is perhaps the D gene, given 6 matching bases. The CDR3 region has the sequence CASSTSQGASTEAFF. In nucleotides, the sequence is TGTGCCAGCAGCACCTCACAGGGAGCATCCACTGAAGCTTTCTTT.